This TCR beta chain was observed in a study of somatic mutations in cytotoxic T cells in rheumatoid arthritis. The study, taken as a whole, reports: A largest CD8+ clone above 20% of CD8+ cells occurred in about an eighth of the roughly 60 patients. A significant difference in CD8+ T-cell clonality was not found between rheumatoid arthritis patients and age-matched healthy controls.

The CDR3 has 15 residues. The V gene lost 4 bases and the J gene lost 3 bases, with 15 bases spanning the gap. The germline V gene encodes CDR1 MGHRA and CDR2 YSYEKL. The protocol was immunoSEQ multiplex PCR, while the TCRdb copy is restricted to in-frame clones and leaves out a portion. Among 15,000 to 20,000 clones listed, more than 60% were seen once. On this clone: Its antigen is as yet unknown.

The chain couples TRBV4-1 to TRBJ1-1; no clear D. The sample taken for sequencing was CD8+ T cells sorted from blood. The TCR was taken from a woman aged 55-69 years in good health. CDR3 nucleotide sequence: TGCGCCAGCAGCCTCCCCACAGTCGGGGACACTGAAGCTTTCTTT. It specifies CASSLPTVGDTEAFF.